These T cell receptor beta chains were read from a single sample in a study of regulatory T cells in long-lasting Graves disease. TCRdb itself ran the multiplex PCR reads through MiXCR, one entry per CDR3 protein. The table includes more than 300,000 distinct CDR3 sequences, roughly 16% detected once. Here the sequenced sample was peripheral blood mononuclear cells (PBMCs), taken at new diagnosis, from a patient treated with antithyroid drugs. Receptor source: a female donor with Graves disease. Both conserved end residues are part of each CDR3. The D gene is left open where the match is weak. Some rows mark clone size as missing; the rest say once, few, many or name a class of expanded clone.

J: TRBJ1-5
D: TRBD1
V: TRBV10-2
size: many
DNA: TGCGCCAGCAGTGTAGGGACAGGGGGACAGCCCCAGCATTTT
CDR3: CASSVGTGGQPQHF

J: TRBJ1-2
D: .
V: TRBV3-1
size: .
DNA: TGTGCCAGCAGCCACACCGGGGACGGCTATGGCTACACCTTC
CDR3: CASSHTGDGYGYTF

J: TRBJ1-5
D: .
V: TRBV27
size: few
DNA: TGTGCCAGCAGTTTACAGGGGATTAGCAATCAGCCCCAGCATTTT
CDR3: CASSLQGISNQPQHF

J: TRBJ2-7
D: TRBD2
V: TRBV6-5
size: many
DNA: TGTGCCAGCAGTTACGCCGGGACTAGCGGGAACGAGCAGTACTTC
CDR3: CASSYAGTSGNEQYF

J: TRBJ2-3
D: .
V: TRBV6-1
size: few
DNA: TGTGCCAGCAGTGTCGGGCTGGCAGATACGCAGTATTTT
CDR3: CASSVGLADTQYF

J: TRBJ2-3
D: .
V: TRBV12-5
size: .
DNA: TGTGCTAGTGCTCCCTTGGCGGGCACAGATACGCAGTATTTT
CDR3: CASAPLAGTDTQYF

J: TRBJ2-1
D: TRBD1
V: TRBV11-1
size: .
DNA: TGTGCCAGCAGCAGCCAAAGACAGGGGCGGAATGAGCAGTTCTTC
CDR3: CASSSQRQGRNEQFF

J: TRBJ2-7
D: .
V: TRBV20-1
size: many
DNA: TGCAGTGCTACCGACGACACGTCCTCCTACGAGCAGTACTTC
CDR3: CSATDDTSSYEQYF

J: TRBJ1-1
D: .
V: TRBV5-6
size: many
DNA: TGTGCCAGCAGCTTGGTGGAGGGGTTCACTGAAGCTTTCTTT
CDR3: CASSLVEGFTEAFF

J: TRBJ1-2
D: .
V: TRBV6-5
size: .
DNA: TGTGCCAGCAGTTACTCGAATGAGGTCGACTATGGCTACACCTTC
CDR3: CASSYSNEVDYGYTF

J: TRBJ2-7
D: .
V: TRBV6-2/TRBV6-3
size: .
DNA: TGTGCCAGCAGTTACTCGGGGGCCCCGTATATCTACGAGCAGTACTTC
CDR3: CASSYSGAPYIYEQYF

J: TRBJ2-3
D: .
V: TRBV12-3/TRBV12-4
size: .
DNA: TGTGCCAGCAGTTTAGCCCCGGAGATTAGCACAGATACGCAGTATTTT
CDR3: CASSLAPEISTDTQYF

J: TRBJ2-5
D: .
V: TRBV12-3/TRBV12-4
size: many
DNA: TGTGCCAGCAGTTTAGACTGGTGGACCCAGTACTTC
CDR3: CASSLDWWTQYF

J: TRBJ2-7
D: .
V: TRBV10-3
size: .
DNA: TGTGCCATCAGTTATGATGATTGGCAGTACTTC
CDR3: CAISYDDWQYF

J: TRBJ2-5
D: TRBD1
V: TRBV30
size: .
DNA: TGTGCCTGGAGTGTAGGGACAGAGCCCCTAGAGACCAAGTACTTC
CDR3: CAWSVGTEPLETKYF

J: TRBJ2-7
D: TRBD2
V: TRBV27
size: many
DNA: TGTGCCAGCAGCCCCCTACCAGCGGGAGGACCGGGGGACGAGCAGTACTTC
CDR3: CASSPLPAGGPGDEQYF

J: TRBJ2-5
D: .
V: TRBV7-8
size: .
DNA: TGTGCCAGCAGCTCCCAACTCAGGGGGGGGTCCCAAGAGACCCAGTACTTC
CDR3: CASSSQLRGGSQETQYF

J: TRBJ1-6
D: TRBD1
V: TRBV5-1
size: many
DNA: TGCGCCAGCAGCGCGGGACAGGGGGTTTATAATTCACCCCTCCACTTT
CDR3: CASSAGQGVYNSPLHF

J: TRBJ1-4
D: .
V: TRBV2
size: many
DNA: TGTGCCAGCAGCTTCCACCCCCGGGAAACCGGACTGTTTTTT
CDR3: CASSFHPRETGLFF

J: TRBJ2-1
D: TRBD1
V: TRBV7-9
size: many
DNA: TGTGCCAGCAGTACCGTGGCCCCGGGACAGGGGGCAGTTGAGCAGTTCTTC
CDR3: CASSTVAPGQGAVEQFF

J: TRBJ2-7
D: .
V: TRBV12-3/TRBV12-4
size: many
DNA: TGTGCCAGCAGTCCTATCGCTAGCGAGAGCTCCTACGAGCAGTACTTC
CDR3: CASSPIASESSYEQYF

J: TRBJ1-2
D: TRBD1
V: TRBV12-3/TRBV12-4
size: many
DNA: TGTGCCAGCCTCAACAGGGGATACGGCTACACCTTC
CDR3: CASLNRGYGYTF

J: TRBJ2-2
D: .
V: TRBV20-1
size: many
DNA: TGCAGTGCTAGTGTAGGAGGGACCGGGGAGCTGTTTTTT
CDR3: CSASVGGTGELFF

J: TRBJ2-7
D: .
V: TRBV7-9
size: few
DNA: TGTGCCAGCAGCCCCGGCAGGGCAAGCTCCTACGAGCAGTACTTC
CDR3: CASSPGRASSYEQYF

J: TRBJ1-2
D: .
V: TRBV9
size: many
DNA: TGTGCCAGCAGCGTAGGCCCATCTAGGGACTATGGCTACACCTTC
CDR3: CASSVGPSRDYGYTF

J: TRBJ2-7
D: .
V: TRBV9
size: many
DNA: TGTGCCAGCAGCTCCCCGGATGCCTACGAGCAGTACTTC
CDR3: CASSSPDAYEQYF

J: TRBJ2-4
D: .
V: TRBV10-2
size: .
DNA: TGCGCCAGCAGTGAGTCGTTCTGGAGGGCGGCCAAAAACATTCAGTACTTC
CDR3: CASSESFWRAAKNIQYF

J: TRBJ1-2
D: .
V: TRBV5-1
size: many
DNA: TGCGCCAGCAGCGGCTCCGATGGGATCTATGGCTACACCTTC
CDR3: CASSGSDGIYGYTF

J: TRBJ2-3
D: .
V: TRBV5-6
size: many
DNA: TGTGCCAGCAGCTTTTTACAGGGCCCGATGCTGGCGTATTTT
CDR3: CASSFLQGPMLAYF

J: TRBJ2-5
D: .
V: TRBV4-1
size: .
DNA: TGCGCCAGCAGCCAAAGGGCAGGACCGTACCAAGAGACCCAGTACTTC
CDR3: CASSQRAGPYQETQYF

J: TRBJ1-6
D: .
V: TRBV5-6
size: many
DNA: TGTGCCAGCTTCCAGCGGGATTCACCCCTCCACTTT
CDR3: CASFQRDSPLHF

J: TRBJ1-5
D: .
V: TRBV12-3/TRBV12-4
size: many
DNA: TGTGCCAGCAGTTTAGCAATCGGACAGAATCAGCCCCAGCATTTT
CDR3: CASSLAIGQNQPQHF

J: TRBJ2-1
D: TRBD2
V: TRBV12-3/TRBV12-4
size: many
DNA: TGTGCCAGCAGTTTAGGTCTAGCGGGATTGTATGTTGAGCAGTTCTTC
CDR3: CASSLGLAGLYVEQFF

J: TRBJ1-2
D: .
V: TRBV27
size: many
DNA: TGTGCCAGCAGTCTTCGACCTGGCTATGGCTACACCTTC
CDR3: CASSLRPGYGYTF

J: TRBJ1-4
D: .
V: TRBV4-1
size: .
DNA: TGCGCCAGCAGCCAACTAGTTGCAACTAATGAAAAACTGTTTTTT
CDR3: CASSQLVATNEKLFF

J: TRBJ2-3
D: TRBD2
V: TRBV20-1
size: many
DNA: TGCAGTGCGGTCAGCGGGGACTACACAGATACGCAGTATTTT
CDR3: CSAVSGDYTDTQYF

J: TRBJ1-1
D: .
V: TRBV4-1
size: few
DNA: TGCGCCAGCAGCCCCCACGGGGGTAACACTGAAGCTTTCTTT
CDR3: CASSPHGGNTEAFF

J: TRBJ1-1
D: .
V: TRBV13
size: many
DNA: TGTGCCAGCAGCCCCCCCGGGGCTGCGGACACTGAAGCTTTCTTT
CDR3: CASSPPGAADTEAFF

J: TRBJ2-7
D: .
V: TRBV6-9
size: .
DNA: TGTGCCAGCAGTTATCAGGAGGCCTCCTACGAGCAGTACTTC
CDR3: CASSYQEASYEQYF

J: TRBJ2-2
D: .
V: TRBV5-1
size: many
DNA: TGCGCCAGCAAGGCCAGTAACACCGGGGAGCTGTTTTTT
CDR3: CASKASNTGELFF

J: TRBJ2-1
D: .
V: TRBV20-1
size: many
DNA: TGCAGTGCTACCCTCCTCCTGGGATACAATGAGCAGTTCTTC
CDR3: CSATLLLGYNEQFF

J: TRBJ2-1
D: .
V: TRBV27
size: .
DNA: TGTGCCAGCAGTTTAAACCCTCTAGATGAGCAGTTCTTC
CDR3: CASSLNPLDEQFF

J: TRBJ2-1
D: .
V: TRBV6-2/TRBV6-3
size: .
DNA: TGTGCCAGCAGTGAATATCAGATTCTTTCCTACAATGAGCAGTTCTTC
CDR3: CASSEYQILSYNEQFF

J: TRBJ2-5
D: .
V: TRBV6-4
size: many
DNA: TGTGCCAGCAGTAGAACGGTAGCGTCGGAGACCCAGTACTTC
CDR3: CASSRTVASETQYF

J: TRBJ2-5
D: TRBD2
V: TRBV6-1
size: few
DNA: TGTGCCAGCAGTCTAGCGGTCCCCCAAGAGACCCAGTACTTC
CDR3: CASSLAVPQETQYF

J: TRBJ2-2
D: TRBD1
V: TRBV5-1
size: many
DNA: TGCGCCAGCAGCATTGGACAGGGAGGCACCGGGGAGCTGTTTTTT
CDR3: CASSIGQGGTGELFF

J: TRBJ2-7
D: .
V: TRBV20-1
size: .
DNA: TGCAGTGCTAGACCCGACTATTTGGGGTTGGAGCAGTACTTC
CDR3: CSARPDYLGLEQYF

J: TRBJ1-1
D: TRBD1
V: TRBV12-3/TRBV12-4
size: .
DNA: TGTGCCAGCAGTGGAGACTCCTGGACAGGGGGCGTCGGGACTGAAGCTTTCTTT
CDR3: CASSGDSWTGGVGTEAFF

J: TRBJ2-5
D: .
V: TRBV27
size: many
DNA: TGTGCCAGCTCTTCCCGACAGTTACAAGAGACCCAGTACTTC
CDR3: CASSSRQLQETQYF

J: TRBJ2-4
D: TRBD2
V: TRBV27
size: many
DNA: TGTGCCAGCAGTCCTGGGACTAGCGGCCAAAACATTCAGTACTTC
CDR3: CASSPGTSGQNIQYF

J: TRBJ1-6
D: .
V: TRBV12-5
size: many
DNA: TGTGCTAGTGGTTCCACGGATACTAATTCACCCCTCCACTTT
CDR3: CASGSTDTNSPLHF